Listed here are 23 T cell receptor beta chains from one sample, sequenced in a study of CD8+ T cells in alopecia areata. Extracted from the samples, RNA was reverse transcribed into cDNA to serve as the sequencing template. Generated by immunoSEQ multiplex PCR, the TCRdb table keeps only in-frame clones and is missing some. The data show over 150,000 clones, approximately 62% seen once. Documented treatment: oral pan-JAK inhibitor, 5-10 mg twice daily. The specimen comprised CD4+ T cells sorted from blood, sampled at week 24, from a patient treated with tofacitinib. The receptors were gathered from a human donor with alopecia areata.

This clone was detected a few times. The CDR3 loop reads CASRLDQGQGLDTQYF. Here the CDR3 DNA reads TGTGCAAGTCGCTTAGACCAAGGACAGGGGTTAGATACGCAGTATTTT. The rearrangement links TRBV12-2 to TRBJ2-3; the table's D gene call, TRBD1, was not cross checked with the DNA. TRBV12-2 is a listed pseudogene. This CDR3 is 16 amino acids long.

The chain has TRBV12-5 and TRBJ1-1, with 8 nucleotides matching TRBD1. CDR3 length: 14 amino acids. Trimming removed 8 bases from V and 0 bases from J; junction bases left unmatched: 5. Germline CDR1 and CDR2: LGHNT and FRNRAP. CDR3 region: CASRGTGMNTEAFF. The DNA for the CDR3 is TGTGCTAGTCGAGGGACAGGCATGAACACTGAAGCTTTCTTT.

The chain couples TRBV7-9 to TRBJ2-7; TRBD1 agrees at 9 bases. The trim removed 5 bases at V and 4 bases at J, leaving 12 bases unmatched. The CDR3 consists of 16 residues. Germline lookup yields CDR1 SEHNR and CDR2 FQNEAQ (reference sequence). The CDR3 reads CASSDLGRDRVYEQYF. The CDR3 DNA is TGTGCCAGCAGCGATCTAGGTCGGGACAGGGTATACGAGCAGTACTTC.

The chain is built from TRBV29-1 and TRBJ1-1; D uncertain. V lost 8 bases and J lost 11, with 30 bases in between. The CDR3 runs 15 residues. Germline assignment: CDR1 SQVTM and CDR2 ANQGSEA. CDR3 protein: CSFRWYRPGSPYAFF. The CDR3 region has the DNA TGCAGCTTTCGTTGGTATCGACCTGGGTCCCCGTACGCTTTCTTT.

V and J are TRBV5-6 and TRBJ1-5; the match to TRBD1 covers 9 bases. Germline assignment: CDR1 SGHDT and CDR2 YYEEEE. The CDR3 covers 18 residues. Trimming removed 3 bases from V and 1 base from J; junction bases left unmatched: 11. The CDR3: CASSYWTGAMFSNQPQHF. As DNA, the CDR3 is TGTGCCAGCAGCTACTGGACAGGGGCCATGTTCAGCAATCAGCCCCAGCATTTT.

This chain uses TRBV30 with TRBJ1-6; the D gene is possibly TRBD1 (6 bases). Trimming stripped 3 bases from V and 10 bases from J, with 13 bases between. Germline V CDR1 and CDR2: GTSNPN, SVGIG (reference sequence). This CDR3 is 13 amino acids long. CDR3 nucleotide sequence: TGTGCCTGGAGGCGGCAGGGGAGATCACCCCTCCACTTT. Protein product: CAWRRQGRSPLHF.

The J gene is TRBJ1-2, the V gene TRBV29-1; D is undetermined. There are 12 residues in the CDR3. The ends were cut back, 6 bases at V and 2 bases at J, with 10 bases in the middle. Germline CDR1 is SQVTM and CDR2 is ANQGSEA. CDR3 loop: CSVALANYGYTF. For the CDR3, the DNA is TGCAGCGTGGCACTGGCAAACTATGGCTACACCTTC.

The chain recombines TRBV5-1 with TRBJ2-7; 7 bases agree with TRBD1. The J segment lost 5 bases and the V segment lost 4 bases, leaving 12 bases of the junction unmatched. The CDR3 is 15 residues long. CDR1 and CDR2 from the germline V gene are SGHRS and YFSETQ. The CDR3 DNA reads TGCGCCAGCAGCACCTCTGGGACAGAGGGGAACGAGCAGTACTTC. It specifies CASSTSGTEGNEQYF. Variable domain in full (rest from reference TRBV5-1 and TRBJ2-7): KAGVTQTPRYLIKTRGQQVTLSCSPISGHRSVSWYQQTPGQGLQFLFEYFSETQRNKGNFPGRFSGRQFSNSRSEMNVSTLELGDSALYLCASSTSGTEGNEQYFGPGTRLTVT.

This clone was seen more than once but under ten times. The V gene is TRBV19, the J gene TRBJ2-3; maybe TRBD1 (7 bases). The V gene lost 6 bases and the J gene lost 11 bases, with 24 bases spanning the gap. The germline gives CDR1 LNHDA, CDR2 SQIVND (reference sequence). The CDR3 is 15 amino acids. This chain's CDR3 is CASRPLDRDFRRQYF. The CDR3 region has the DNA TGTGCCAGTAGACCTCTTGACAGGGACTTCCGTCGGCAGTATTTT.

This CDR3 is CASMSIETQYF. Written as DNA, the CDR3 is TGTGCCAGCATGTCGATAGAGACCCAGTACTTC. The chain uses TRBV2 and TRBJ2-5; D remains unclear. The CDR3 has 11 residues. Germline CDR1 reads SNHLY; CDR2 reads FYNNEI. V was shortened by 7 bases and J by 4 bases, with 7 bases between the two germline ends.

This chain connects TRBV7-9 to TRBJ2-2, with 12 nucleotides matching TRBD1. Germline CDR1 SEHNR, CDR2 FQNEAQ (reference sequence). This CDR3 is built from 18 residues. V trimming: 4 bases; J trimming: 3 bases; junction bases outside the gene matches: 9. The DNA of the CDR3 is TGTGCCAGCAGCTACGGGACAGGGGGCGCGGTGGACACCGGGGAGCTGTTTTTT. It translates to CASSYGTGGAVDTGELFF.

This chain links TRBV30 with TRBJ2-7; possibly TRBD1 for D (6 bases). The V and J ends lost 1 base and 0 bases respectively, with 10 bases between them. Germline V gene sequence: CDR1 GTSNPN, CDR2 SVGIG (reference sequence). The CDR3 consists of 14 residues. The CDR3 DNA reads as TGTGCCTGGAGTGGAGACAGGAGCTCCTACGAGCAGTACTTC. As protein: CAWSGDRSSYEQYF.

The chain links TRBV2 to TRBJ1-5, with D uncertain. This CDR3 has 13 amino acids. V lost 4 bases and J lost 5, with 9 bases in between. The germline V gene has CDR1 SNHLY and CDR2 FYNNEI. CDR3: CASSATEYQPQHF. The CDR3 region has the DNA TGTGCCAGCAGTGCCACAGAGTATCAGCCCCAGCATTTT.

This clone was detected a few times. The V call is TRBV7-2, the J call TRBJ2-2; D is perhaps TRBD2 (6 bases). Per germline, CDR1 SGHTA and CDR2 FQGNSA. This CDR3 has 14 residues. Between the trimmed V and J ends, which lost 1 base and 6 bases, there was a span of 9 bases. The DNA for the CDR3 is TGTGCCAGCAGCTTAGATCGGGGGTCCGGGGAGCTGTTTTTT. This translates into CASSLDRGSGELFF.

The chain is built from TRBV4-1 and TRBJ2-3; 7 nucleotides match TRBD1. CDR3 length: 12 amino acids. V lost 3 bases, J lost 14 bases, and 8 bases stayed unmatched. Germline V gene sequence: CDR1 MGHRA, CDR2 YSYEKL. The CDR3 coding sequence is TGCGCCAGCAGCCAGGACAGGAGTGTGGTGTATTTT. It specifies CASSQDRSVVYF.

In its sample, this clone was seen a few times. The same CDR3 arises from other DNA sequences in this sample as well. The chain uses TRBV29-1 and TRBJ1-3; D unresolved. V lost 2 bases and J lost 0, with 5 bases in between. The germline CDR1 and CDR2 sequences are SQVTM and ANQGSEA. The CDR3 has 13 amino acids. CDR3: CSVELLSGNTIYF. In DNA, the CDR3 is TGCAGCGTTGAATTGCTCTCTGGAAACACCATATATTTT.

This clone was recorded a few times. CDR3 loop: CAISESDRVTEAFF. The CDR3 nucleotides read TGTGCCATCAGTGAGTCGGACAGGGTAACTGAAGCTTTCTTT. V gene TRBV10-3 combines with J gene TRBJ1-1, with TRBD1 matching over 8 bases. Per the germline V gene, CDR1 is ENHRY and CDR2 is SYGVKD. The length of the CDR3 is 14 residues. V lost 0 bases, J lost 5 bases, and 2 bases stayed unmatched.

This clone was observed a handful of times. The V call is TRBV19, the J call TRBJ1-3, with D possibly being TRBD1 (5 bases). The V end was cut by 5 bases, the J end by 4 bases, with 18 bases between. CDR1 is LNHDA, CDR2 SQIVND, per germline (reference sequence). The CDR3 loop spans 16 amino acids. The CDR3 sequence: CASSSIGATDGNTIYF. CDR3 sequence (DNA): TGTGCCAGTAGTTCTATAGGGGCTACAGACGGAAACACCATATATTTT.

This clone was observed a few times. The chain joins TRBV29-1 to TRBJ2-3; 10 bases align to TRBD2. The CDR3 contains 13 residues. Germline CDR1 SQVTM, CDR2 ANQGSEA. Unmatched junction bases numbered 6, after V lost 6 bases and J lost 6 bases. The CDR3 DNA follows: TGCAGCGTAGGAGCGGGGGGGCGGGATACGCAGTATTTT. Protein sequence: CSVGAGGRDTQYF.

V and J are TRBV10-2 and TRBJ2-5; 8 bases agree with TRBD2. This CDR3 region has 13 residues. Trimming took 8 bases from V and 2 from J; bases not matched to a gene: 4. The germline CDR1 and CDR2 sequences are WSHSY and SAAADI. CDR3 DNA sequence: TGCGCCAGCCGTGCGGGGGGACAAGAGACCCAGTACTTC. Protein sequence: CASRAGGQETQYF.

The chain joins TRBV7-9 to TRBJ2-3, with TRBD2 matching 11 bases. V gave up 5 bases and J gave up 4 bases; unmatched junction bases: 8. CDR3 size: 16 residues. Germline CDR1 reads SEHNR; CDR2 reads FQNEAQ (reference sequence). The CDR3 sequence is CASSPHSGGAADTQYF. CDR3 DNA sequence: TGTGCCAGCAGCCCACATAGCGGGGGGGCAGCAGATACGCAGTATTTT.

V usage is TRBV19 and J usage is TRBJ1-1; 7 positions match TRBD1. The germline CDR1 and CDR2 sequences are LNHDA and SQIVND (reference sequence). The CDR3 length is 14 residues. The V segment lost 4 bases and the J segment 4 bases; nucleotides outside the gene matches: 6. The CDR3 spells CASSKATGVTEAFF. CDR3 bases: TGTGCCAGTAGTAAGGCAACAGGGGTCACTGAAGCTTTCTTT.

The CDR3 DNA reads as TGTGCCACCAGCAGAGACCAGGGGACTAGAGCTGCCGAGCAGTACTTC. The encoded protein is CATSRDQGTRAAEQYF. This sequence joins TRBV15 and TRBJ2-7, with 8 nucleotides matching TRBD2. The ends lost 0 bases at V and 6 bases at J; junction bases unmatched: 10. Germline loops: CDR1 LNHNV, CDR2 YYDKDF (reference sequence). The CDR3 loop spans 16 amino acids.